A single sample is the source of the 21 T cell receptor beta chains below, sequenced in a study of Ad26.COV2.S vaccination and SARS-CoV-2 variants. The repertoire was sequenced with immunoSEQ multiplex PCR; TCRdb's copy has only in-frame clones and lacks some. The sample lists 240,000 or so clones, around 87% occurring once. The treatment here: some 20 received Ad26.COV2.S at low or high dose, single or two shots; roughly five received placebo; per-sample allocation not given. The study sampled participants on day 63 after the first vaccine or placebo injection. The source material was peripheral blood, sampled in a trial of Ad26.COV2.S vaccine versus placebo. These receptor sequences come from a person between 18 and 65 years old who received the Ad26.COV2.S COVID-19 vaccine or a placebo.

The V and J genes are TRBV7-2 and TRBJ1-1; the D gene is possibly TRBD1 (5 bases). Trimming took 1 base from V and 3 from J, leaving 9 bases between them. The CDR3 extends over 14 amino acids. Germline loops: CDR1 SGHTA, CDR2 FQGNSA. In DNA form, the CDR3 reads TGTGCCAGCAGCTTAGGTCCAGGGCACACTGAAGCTTTCTTT. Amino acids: CASSLGPGHTEAFF.

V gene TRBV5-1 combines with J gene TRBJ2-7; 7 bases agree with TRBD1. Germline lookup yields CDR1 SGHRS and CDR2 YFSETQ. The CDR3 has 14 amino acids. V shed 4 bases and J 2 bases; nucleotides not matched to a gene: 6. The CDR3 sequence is CASSPTGVTYEQYF. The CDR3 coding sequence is TGCGCCAGCAGCCCAACAGGGGTTACCTACGAGCAGTACTTC.

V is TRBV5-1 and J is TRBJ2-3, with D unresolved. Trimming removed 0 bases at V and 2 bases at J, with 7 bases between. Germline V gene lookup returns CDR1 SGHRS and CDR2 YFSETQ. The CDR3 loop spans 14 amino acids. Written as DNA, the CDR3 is TGCGCCAGCAGCTTGGTGGGGATCACAGATACGCAGTATTTT. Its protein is CASSLVGITDTQYF.

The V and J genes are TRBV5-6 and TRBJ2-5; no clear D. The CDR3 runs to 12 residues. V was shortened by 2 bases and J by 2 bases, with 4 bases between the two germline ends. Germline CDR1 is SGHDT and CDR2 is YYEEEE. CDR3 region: CASSLQQETQYF. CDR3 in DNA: TGTGCCAGCAGCTTACAGCAAGAGACCCAGTACTTC.

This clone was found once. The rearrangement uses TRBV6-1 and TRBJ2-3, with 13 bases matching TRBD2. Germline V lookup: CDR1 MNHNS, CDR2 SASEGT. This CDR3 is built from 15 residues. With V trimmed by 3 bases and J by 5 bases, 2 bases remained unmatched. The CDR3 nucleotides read TGTGCCAGCAGTGATGGACTAGCGGGAGTAGATACGCAGTATTTT. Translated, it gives CASSDGLAGVDTQYF.

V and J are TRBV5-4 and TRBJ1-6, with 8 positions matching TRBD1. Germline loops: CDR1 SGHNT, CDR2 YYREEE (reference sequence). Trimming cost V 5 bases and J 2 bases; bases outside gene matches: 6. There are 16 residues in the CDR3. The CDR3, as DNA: TGTGCCAGCAGACAGACAGGGGTTCCCTATAATTCACCCCTCCACTTT. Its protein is CASRQTGVPYNSPLHF.

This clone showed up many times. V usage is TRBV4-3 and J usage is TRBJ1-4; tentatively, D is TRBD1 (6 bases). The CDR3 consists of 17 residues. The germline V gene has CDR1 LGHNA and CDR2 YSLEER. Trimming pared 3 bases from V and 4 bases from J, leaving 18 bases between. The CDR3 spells CASSQGATGHYNEKLFF. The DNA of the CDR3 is TGCGCCAGCAGCCAGGGGGCGACGGGACACTATAATGAAAAACTGTTTTTT.

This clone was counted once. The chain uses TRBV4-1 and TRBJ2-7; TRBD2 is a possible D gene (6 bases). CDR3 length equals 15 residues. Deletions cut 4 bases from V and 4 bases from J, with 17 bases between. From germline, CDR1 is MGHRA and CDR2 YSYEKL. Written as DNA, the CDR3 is TGCGCCAGCAGCCGGATATTGGGGGGAACTTACGAGCAGTACTTC. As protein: CASSRILGGTYEQYF.

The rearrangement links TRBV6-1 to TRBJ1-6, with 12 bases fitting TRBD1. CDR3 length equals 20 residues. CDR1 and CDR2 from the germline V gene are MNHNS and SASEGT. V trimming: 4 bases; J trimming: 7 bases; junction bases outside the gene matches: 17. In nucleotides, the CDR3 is TGTGCCAGCAGTGGCCCTACCGGGACAGGGGGCGCGGGGGGGAATTCACCCCTCCACTTT. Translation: CASSGPTGTGGAGGNSPLHF.

The DNA for the CDR3 is TGTGCCAGTAGTAGGGGACAGGGGTCGTCGGTCACTGAAGCTTTCTTT. It codes for CASSRGQGSSVTEAFF. The chain is built from TRBV19 and TRBJ1-1; 10 positions match TRBD1. This CDR3 contains 16 residues. The ends lost 4 bases at V and 4 bases at J; junction bases unmatched: 9. Germline V gene sequence: CDR1 LNHDA, CDR2 SQIVND (reference sequence).

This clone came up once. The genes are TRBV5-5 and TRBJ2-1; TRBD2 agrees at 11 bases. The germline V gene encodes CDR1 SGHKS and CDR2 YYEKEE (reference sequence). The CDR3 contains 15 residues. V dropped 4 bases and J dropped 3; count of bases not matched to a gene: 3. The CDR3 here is CASSLGLADYNEQFF. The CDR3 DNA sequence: TGTGCCAGCAGCCTGGGACTAGCGGACTACAATGAGCAGTTCTTC.

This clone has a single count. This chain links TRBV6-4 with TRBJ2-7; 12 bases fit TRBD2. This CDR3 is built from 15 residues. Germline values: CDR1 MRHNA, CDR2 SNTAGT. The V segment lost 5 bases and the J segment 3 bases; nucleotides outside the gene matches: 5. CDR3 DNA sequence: TGTGCCAGCAGTCGACTAGCGGGAGAGCTCTACGAGCAGTACTTC. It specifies CASSRLAGELYEQYF.

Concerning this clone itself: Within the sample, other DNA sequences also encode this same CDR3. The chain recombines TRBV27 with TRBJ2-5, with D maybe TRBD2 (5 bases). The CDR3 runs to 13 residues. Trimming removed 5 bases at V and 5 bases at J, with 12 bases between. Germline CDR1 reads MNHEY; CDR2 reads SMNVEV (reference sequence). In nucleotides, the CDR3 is TGTGCCAGCAGTCCGCAAGGAGGCGAGACCCAGTACTTC. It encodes CASSPQGGETQYF.

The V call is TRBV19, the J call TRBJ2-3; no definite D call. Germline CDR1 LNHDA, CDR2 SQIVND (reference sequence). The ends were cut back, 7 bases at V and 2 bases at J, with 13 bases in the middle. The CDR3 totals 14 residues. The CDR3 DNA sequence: TGTGCCAGTACCCCCCGAGCCACCACAGATACGCAGTATTTT. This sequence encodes CASTPRATTDTQYF.

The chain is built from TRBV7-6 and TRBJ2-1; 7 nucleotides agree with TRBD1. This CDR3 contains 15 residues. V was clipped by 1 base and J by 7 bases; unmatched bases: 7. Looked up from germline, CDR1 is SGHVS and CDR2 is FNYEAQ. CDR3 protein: CASSLGQGRGNEQFF. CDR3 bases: TGTGCCAGCAGCTTAGGACAGGGCAGAGGGAATGAGCAGTTCTTC.

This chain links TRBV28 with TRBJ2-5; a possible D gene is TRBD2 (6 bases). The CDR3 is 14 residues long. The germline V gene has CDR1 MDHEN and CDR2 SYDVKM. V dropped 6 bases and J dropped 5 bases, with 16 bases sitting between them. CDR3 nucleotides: TGTGCCAGCAGCCCTAGACTAGTAGGGGAGACCCAGTACTTC. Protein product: CASSPRLVGETQYF. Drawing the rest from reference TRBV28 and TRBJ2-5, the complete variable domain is DVKVTQSSRYLVKRTGEKVFLECVQDMDHENMFWYRQDPGLGLRLIYFSYDVKMKEKGDIPEGYSVSREKKERFSLILESASTNQTSMYLCASSPRLVGETQYFGPGTRLLVL.

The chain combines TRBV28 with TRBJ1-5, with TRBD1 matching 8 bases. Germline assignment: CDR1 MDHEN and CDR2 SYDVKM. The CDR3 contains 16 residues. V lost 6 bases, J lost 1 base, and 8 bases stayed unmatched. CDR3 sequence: CASRSGTGLSNQPQHF. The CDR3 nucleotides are TGTGCCAGCAGATCCGGGACAGGATTGAGCAATCAGCCCCAGCATTTT.

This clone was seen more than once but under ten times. The CDR3 protein is CASSSTSGGKNIQYF. The DNA for the CDR3 is TGCGCCAGCAGTTCGACTAGCGGGGGGAAAAACATTCAGTACTTC. V and J are TRBV5-1 and TRBJ2-4; 13 bases match TRBD2. This CDR3 is built from 15 residues. From germline, CDR1 is SGHRS and CDR2 YFSETQ. Trimming cost V 5 bases and J 4 bases; bases outside gene matches: 3.

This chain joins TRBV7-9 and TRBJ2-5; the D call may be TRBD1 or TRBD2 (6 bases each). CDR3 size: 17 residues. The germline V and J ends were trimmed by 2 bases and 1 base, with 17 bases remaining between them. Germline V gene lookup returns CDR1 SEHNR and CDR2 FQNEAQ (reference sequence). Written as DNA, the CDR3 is TGTGCCAGCAGCTTATCCGTGACAGGAGGGGGCCAAGAGACCCAGTACTTC. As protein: CASSLSVTGGGQETQYF.

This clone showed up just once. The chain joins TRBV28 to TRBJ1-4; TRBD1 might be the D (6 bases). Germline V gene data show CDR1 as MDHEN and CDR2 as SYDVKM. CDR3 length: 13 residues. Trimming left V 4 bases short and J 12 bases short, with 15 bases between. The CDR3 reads CASSSSGALELFF. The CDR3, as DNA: TGTGCCAGCAGTTCGTCAGGGGCCTTGGAACTGTTTTTT.

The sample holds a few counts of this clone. CDR3 region: CASSDSGGEQYF. CDR3 sequence (DNA): TGCGCCAGCAGCGATTCAGGGGGCGAGCAGTACTTC. V usage is TRBV10-1 and J usage is TRBJ2-7, with 7 positions matching TRBD1. The V gene's germline CDR1 is WNHNN and CDR2 SYGVQD (reference sequence). V shed 6 bases and J 6 bases; nucleotides not matched to a gene: 5. The length of the CDR3 is 12 residues.